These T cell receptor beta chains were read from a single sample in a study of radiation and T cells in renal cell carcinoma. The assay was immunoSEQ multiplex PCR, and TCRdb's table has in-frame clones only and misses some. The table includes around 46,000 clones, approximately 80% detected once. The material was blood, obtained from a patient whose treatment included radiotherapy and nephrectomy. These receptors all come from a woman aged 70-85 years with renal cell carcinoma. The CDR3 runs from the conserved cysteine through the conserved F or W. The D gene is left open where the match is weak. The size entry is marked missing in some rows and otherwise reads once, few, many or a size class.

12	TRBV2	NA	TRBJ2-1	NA	TGTGCCAGCGGATACTCCTACAATGAGCAGTTCTTC	CASGYSYNEQFF
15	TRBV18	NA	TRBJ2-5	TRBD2	TGTGCCAGCTCACCTGTCAGCGGGAGTCAAGAGACCCAGTACTTC	CASSPVSGSQETQYF
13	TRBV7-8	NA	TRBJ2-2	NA	TGTGCCAGCAGACAGGGACGCACCGGGGAGCTGTTTTTT	CASRQGRTGELFF
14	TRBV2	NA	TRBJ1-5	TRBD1	TGTGCCAGCAGTCAGGACAGGGGCAATCAGCCCCAGCATTTT	CASSQDRGNQPQHF
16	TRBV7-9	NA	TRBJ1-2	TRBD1	TGTGCCAGCAGCTTAGGTGGGACAGGGGGCAGCTATGGCTACACCTTC	CASSLGGTGGSYGYTF
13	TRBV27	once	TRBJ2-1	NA	TGTGCCAGCAGTCCCCACCTGGGGAATGAGCAGTTCTTC	CASSPHLGNEQFF
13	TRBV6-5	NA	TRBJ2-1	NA	TGTGCCAGCAGACTCGGGGGTTACAATGAGCAGTTCTTC	CASRLGGYNEQFF
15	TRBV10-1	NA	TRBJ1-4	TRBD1	TGCGCCAGCAGTGAGTCGACAGGGGTTGGTGAAAAACTGTTTTTT	CASSESTGVGEKLFF
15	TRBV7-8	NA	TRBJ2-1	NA	TGTGCCAGCAGCTTAGTCGGAGACCCCGAGAGAGAGCAGTTCTTC	CASSLVGDPEREQFF
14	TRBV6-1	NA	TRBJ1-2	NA	TGTGCCAGCAGTGGCGGCACGTCAAACTATGGCTACACCTTC	CASSGGTSNYGYTF
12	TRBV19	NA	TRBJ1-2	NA	TGTGCCAGTAGTATAGAGTTCTATGGCTACACCTTC	CASSIEFYGYTF
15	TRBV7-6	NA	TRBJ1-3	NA	TGTGCCAGCAGCTTAGGGAAGGGGCCAGGAAACACCATATATTTT	CASSLGKGPGNTIYF
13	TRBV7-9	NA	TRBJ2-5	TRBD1	TGTGCCAGCATCGGGACAGGGGGGGGGACCCAGTACTTC	CASIGTGGGTQYF
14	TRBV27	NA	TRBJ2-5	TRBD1	TGTGCCAGCAGTTTAGACAGGGGGACCGAGACCCAGTACTTC	CASSLDRGTETQYF
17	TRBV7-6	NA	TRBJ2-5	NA	TGTGCCAGCAGCTTAGATGTACAGGGTAGCATAGTAGAGACCCAGTACTTC	CASSLDVQGSIVETQYF
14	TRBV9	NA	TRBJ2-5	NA	TGTGCCAGCAGCGGTGGAGGGGGTGGAGAGACCCAGTACTTC	CASSGGGGGETQYF
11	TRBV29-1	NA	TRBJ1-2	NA	TGCAGCGTTGACTACGGGGGGGGCTACACCTTC	CSVDYGGGYTF
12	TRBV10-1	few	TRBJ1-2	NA	TGCGCCAGCAGTGACGGGAACTATGGCTACACCTTC	CASSDGNYGYTF
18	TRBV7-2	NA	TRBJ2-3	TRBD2	TGTGCCAGCACCGACCCTCCTTTAGCGGGAGGACGCACAGATACGCAGTATTTT	CASTDPPLAGGRTDTQYF
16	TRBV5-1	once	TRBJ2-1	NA	TGCGCCAGCAGCTCGCCCCCGGGGGCCGTAAACAATGAGCAGTTCTTC	CASSSPPGAVNNEQFF
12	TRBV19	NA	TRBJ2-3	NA	TGTGCCAGTAGTGTCCCAGGGGGCGGGAGCTCTTTT	CASSVPGGGSSF
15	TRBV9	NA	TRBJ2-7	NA	TGTGCCAGCAGCGTAGACCCAGGGGAAGTCTACGAGCAGTACTTC	CASSVDPGEVYEQYF
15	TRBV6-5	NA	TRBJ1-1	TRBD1	TGTGCCAGCAGTTACGGTCGGACAGGAAACACTGAAGCTTTCTTT	CASSYGRTGNTEAFF
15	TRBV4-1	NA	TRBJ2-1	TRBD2	TGCGCCAGCAGCCATTACGGGACTAGCGGGAATGAGCAGTTCTTC	CASSHYGTSGNEQFF
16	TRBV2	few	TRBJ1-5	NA	TGTGCCAGCAGTTTCTCTCTCACGGGTAGCAATCAGCCCCAGCATTTT	CASSFSLTGSNQPQHF
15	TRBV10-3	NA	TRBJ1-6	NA	TGTGCCATCAGTGAGTCTGAGGGCTTCGGGTCACCCCTCCACTTT	CAISESEGFGSPLHF
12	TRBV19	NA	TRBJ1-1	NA	TGTGCCACGGGCTGGGCTGGCACTGAAGCTTTCTTT	CATGWAGTEAFF
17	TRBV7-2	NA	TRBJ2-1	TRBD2	TGTGCCAGCAGCTTACAAGTAGGTAGCGGGATGGGGAATGAGCAGTTCTTC	CASSLQVGSGMGNEQFF
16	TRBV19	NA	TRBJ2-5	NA	TGTGCCAGTAGTATCTCCCGGACAGCGGCCCCGGGGACCCAGTACTTC	CASSISRTAAPGTQYF
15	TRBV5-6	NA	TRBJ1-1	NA	TGTGCCAGCACCATTCGAGGGATTATGAACACTGAAGCTTTCTTT	CASTIRGIMNTEAFF
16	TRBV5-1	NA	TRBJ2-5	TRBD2	TGCGCCAGCAGCTCTAGCGGGAGAGGCTGGGAAGAGACCCAGTACTTC	CASSSSGRGWEETQYF
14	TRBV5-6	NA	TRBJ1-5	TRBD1	TGTGCCAGCGCTGACAGGGCTAGCAATCAGCCCCAGCATTTT	CASADRASNQPQHF
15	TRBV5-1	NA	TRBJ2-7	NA	TGCGCCAGCAGCTCCCAGTCGGGAAGCTCCTACGAGCAGTACTTC	CASSSQSGSSYEQYF
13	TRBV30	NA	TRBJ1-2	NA	TGTGCCTGGAGTGTACAGACCTTCTATGGCTACACCTTC	CAWSVQTFYGYTF
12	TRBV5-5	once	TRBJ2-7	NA	TGTGCCAGCAGCCCGGGGACCTACGAGCAGTACTTC	CASSPGTYEQYF